Below are 28 T cell receptor beta chains sequenced from a single sample in a study of Graves' ophthalmopathy and Graves' hyperthyroidism. Amplification of TCR beta CDR3 regions used RNA transcripts. HTBI primers were employed in first-round RT-PCR, then a second-round multiplex PCR followed. Each CDR3 protein gets one entry after TCRdb re-called the multiplex PCR reads with MiXCR. The data hold approximately 1.2 million distinct CDR3 sequences, with about 38% observed a single time. Sequenced input: peripheral blood or thyroid tissue (not recorded which). Receptors were obtained from an adult man with Graves' hyperthyroidism.

The gene calls are TRBV20-1 and TRBJ2-2; D gene uncertain. CDR3 length equals 13 residues. V dropped 6 bases and J dropped 1 base, with 9 bases sitting between them. Germline-derived CDR1 and CDR2 are DFQATT and SNEGSKA (reference sequence). CDR3 protein: CSASSENTGELFF. CDR3 nucleotide sequence: TGCAGTGCCAGCAGCGAGAACACCGGGGAGCTGTTTTTT.

This clonotype was observed at least ten times. The chain recombines TRBV2 with TRBJ2-5, with TRBD1 as a possible D gene (6 bases). Germline loops: CDR1 SNHLY, CDR2 FYNNEI. The ends were cut back, 3 bases at V and 5 bases at J, with 13 bases in the middle. CDR3 length: 14 residues. The CDR3 sequence: CASSDANRVETQYF. The CDR3 DNA reads as TGTGCCAGCAGTGACGCCAACAGGGTGGAGACCCAGTACTTC.

The chain combines TRBV11-2 with TRBJ1-2; possibly TRBD1 for D (5 bases). Trimming removed 1 base from V and 4 bases from J, with 10 bases in between. The CDR3 sequence is 14 residues long. Germline V lookup: CDR1 SGHAT, CDR2 FQNNGV. CDR3 protein: CASSLGGVIYGYTF. In DNA, the CDR3 is TGTGCCAGCAGCTTAGGAGGGGTTATCTATGGCTACACCTTC.

This clonotype was counted a few times. The V gene is TRBV10-3, the J gene TRBJ1-5; a weak D match, TRBD1 (6 bases). The CDR3 sequence is 14 residues long. Per the germline V gene, CDR1 is ENHRY and CDR2 is SYGVKD. V was pared by 6 bases and J by 5 bases, with 14 bases between. The CDR3 sequence: CAISRSGGDQPQHF. The CDR3 nucleotides read TGTGCCATCAGCCGTAGTGGGGGCGATCAGCCCCAGCATTTT.

This clonotype was counted between two and nine times. At one end, the junction sequence differs from germline, possibly due to a read error. The chain joins TRBV7-9 to TRBJ2-7; 8 bases align to TRBD2. Germline values: CDR1 SEHNR, CDR2 FQNEAQ (reference sequence). This CDR3 contains 15 residues. The CDR3 coding sequence is TGTGCCAGCCTTCCTCGGGGGGGTGGAAGCTACGAGCAGTGCTTC. Its protein is CASLPRGGGSYEQCF.

As concerns this clonotype: This may be a read error: a much more frequent sequence differs by one nucleotide. CDR3 sequence (DNA): TGTGCCAGTAGTGTCGGGACAGGGATAGGTGGCTACACCTTC. Translating gives CASSVGTGIGGYTF. The chain couples TRBV19 to TRBJ1-2; 9 bases line up with TRBD1. V was pared by 5 bases and J by 7 bases, with 8 bases of the junction left unmatched. Germline V lookup: CDR1 LNHDA, CDR2 SQIVND (reference sequence). This CDR3 contains 14 residues.

This clonotype was seen a single time. J is TRBJ1-4 and V is TRBV15; no firm D call. The CDR3 is 16 residues long. CDR1 and CDR2 (germline): LNHNV, YYDKDF (reference sequence). V dropped 2 bases and J dropped 1 base, with 11 bases sitting between them. CDR3 sequence reads: CATSRSAGRTNEKLFF. DNA of the CDR3: TGTGCCACCAGCAGATCCGCCGGCAGAACTAATGAAAAACTGTTTTTT.

This clonotype turned up a few times. At one end the junction does not follow the germline gene, possibly because of a read error. This sequence joins TRBV25-1 and TRBJ1-3; D remains unclear. The CDR3 length is 14 residues. CDR1 is MGHDK, CDR2 SYGVNS, per germline. CDR3 residues: CASSPPGSGDTIYF. In DNA form, the CDR3 reads TGTGCCAGCAGTCCTCCGGGTTCTGGAGACACCATATATTTT.

On this clonotype: A much more abundant neighbour one base away suggests this may be a read error. The rearrangement joins TRBV7-8 to TRBJ2-7; D remains ambiguous. Germline CDR1 is SGHVS and CDR2 is FQNEAQ. The CDR3 runs 15 residues. Trimming left V 7 bases short and J 5 bases short, with 21 bases between. The CDR3 region is CASTHRRVASHEQYF. As DNA, the CDR3 is TGTGCCAGCACCCACCGACGGGTTGCCTCTCACGAGCAGTACTTC.

This clonotype was counted many times. The CDR3 region has the DNA TGTGCCAGTAGCAGGTCAGGCGGCAACTATGGCTACACCTTC. It is translated as CASSRSGGNYGYTF. The chain carries TRBV12-3 or TRBV12-4 and TRBJ1-2; D remains ambiguous. The CDR3 contains 14 residues. Trimming removed 9 bases at V and 2 bases at J, with 16 bases between.

The gene calls are TRBV4-3 and TRBJ1-1; D gene ambiguous. Germline CDR1 LGHNA, CDR2 YSLEER. The CDR3 spans 16 residues. V gave up 4 bases and J gave up 0 bases, with 15 bases separating them. This CDR3 reads CASSPVVGGMNTEAFF. The CDR3 region has the DNA TGCGCCAGCAGCCCGGTGGTGGGTGGGATGAACACTGAAGCTTTCTTT.

This clonotype was found many times. The chain combines TRBV6-5 with TRBJ1-6; 7 bases line up with TRBD1. V lost 6 bases, J lost 8 bases, and 10 bases stayed unmatched. CDR3 size: 15 residues. The germline CDR1 and CDR2 sequences are MNHEY and SVGAGI. The CDR3 reads CASSTTGTEYSPLHF. CDR3 sequence (DNA): TGTGCCAGCAGCACCACCGGGACAGAGTATTCACCCCTCCACTTT.

The chain uses TRBV11-2 and TRBJ1-6, with TRBD1 identical over 10 bases. The CDR3 contains 14 residues. Per germline, CDR1 SGHAT and CDR2 FQNNGV. After removal of 6 bases from V and 8 bases from J, the junction contained 4 bases not matched to a gene. CDR3 region: CASRVTGGYSPLHF. The CDR3 DNA is TGTGCCAGCAGGGTGACAGGGGGCTATTCACCCCTCCACTTT.

The chain couples TRBV2 to TRBJ2-7; weak D call: TRBD1 (7 bases). Germline-derived CDR1 and CDR2 are SNHLY and FYNNEI. V was shortened by 4 bases and J by 3 bases, with 22 bases between the two germline ends. The CDR3 has 17 amino acids. The CDR3 nucleotides read TGTGCCAGCAGTGTCCAGACAGGGATGGACTATGGCTACGAGCAGTACTTC. It encodes CASSVQTGMDYGYEQYF.

Of note for this clonotype: A much bigger clone sits one base away, suggesting this may be a read error. The chain joins TRBV10-1 to TRBJ2-2; D is undetermined. The CDR3 runs to 15 residues. Germline lookup yields CDR1 WNHNN and CDR2 SYGVQD (reference sequence). The CDR3 region is CAISESTRHPGELFF. Here the CDR3 DNA reads TGCGCCATCAGTGAGTCGACGCGACACCCAGGGGAGCTGTTTTTT.

The rearrangement uses TRBV7-2 and TRBJ1-2; tentative D call: TRBD1 (5 bases). The germline CDR1 and CDR2 sequences are SGHTA and FQGNSA. V was clipped by 5 bases and J by 4 bases, with 14 bases between them. This CDR3 is built from 14 residues. The CDR3 is CASSARGAPYGYTF. The CDR3 DNA is TGTGCCAGCAGCGCACGAGGGGCACCCTATGGCTACACCTTC.

This clonotype has at least ten counts. The CDR3 DNA reads as TGTGCCAGCAGTCCCTTTATCTACGGAAACGATAACTATGGCTACACCTTC. It specifies CASSPFIYGNDNYGYTF. This chain links TRBV6-5 with TRBJ1-2; D remains ambiguous. The germline V gene has CDR1 MNHEY and CDR2 SVGAGI. The CDR3 is 17 amino acids. The V and J ends lost 5 bases and 1 base respectively, with 20 bases between them.

This chain links TRBV25-1 with TRBJ1-2, with D possibly TRBD1 on 6 matching bases. CDR1 is MGHDK, CDR2 SYGVNS, per germline. This CDR3 is built from 14 residues. V shed 3 bases and J shed 7 bases, with 15 bases lying between them. CDR3 residues: CASSDRRGSAGYTF. The DNA of the CDR3 is TGTGCCAGCAGTGACCGCAGGGGATCGGCTGGCTACACCTTC.

This clonotype was seen a handful of times. A read error is possible here, since a much larger clone lies one base away. This chain uses TRBV19 with TRBJ1-5, with a tentative D call TRBD1 (5 bases). This CDR3 has 14 amino acids. The ends were cut back, 6 bases at V and 6 bases at J, with 15 bases in the middle. Germline values: CDR1 LNHDA, CDR2 SQIVND (reference sequence). CDR3 sequence (DNA): TGTGCCAGTAGCAAAGAAGGGGTTGGTCAGCCCCAGCATTTT. Its translation is CASSKEGVGQPQHF.

This clonotype was seen a single time. The rearrangement links TRBV7-9 to TRBJ2-5; D remains unclear. Germline V lookup: CDR1 SEHNR, CDR2 FQNEAQ (reference sequence). V gave up 5 bases and J gave up 1 base, with 14 bases separating them. CDR3 size: 15 residues. The CDR3 DNA sequence: TGTGCCAGCAGCCTCACTCCGGGCCCCCAAGAGACCCAGTACTTC. Encoded protein: CASSLTPGPQETQYF.

The V call is TRBV20-1, the J call TRBJ2-7, with D perhaps TRBD2 (5 bases). Trimming pared 1 base from V and 4 bases from J, leaving 17 bases between. The CDR3 is 15 residues long. From germline, CDR1 is DFQATT and CDR2 SNEGSKA (reference sequence). The CDR3 region is CSARGLGSRTYEQYF. CDR3 DNA sequence: TGCAGTGCTAGAGGTTTGGGATCTAGGACTTACGAGCAGTACTTC.

This rearrangement joins TRBV9 to TRBJ1-1, with TRBD1 matching over 7 bases. The V segment lost 0 bases and the J segment 5 bases; nucleotides outside the gene matches: 7. CDR1 is SGDLS, CDR2 YYNGEE, per germline. The length of the CDR3 is 15 residues. The CDR3 sequence is CASSVEGAGGTEAFF. CDR3 coding DNA: TGTGCCAGCAGCGTAGAGGGGGCCGGGGGTACTGAAGCTTTCTTT.

Many counts were recorded for this clonotype. This sequence joins TRBV7-9 and TRBJ2-7; tentatively, D is TRBD2 (6 bases). This CDR3 has 14 amino acids. The germline V gene has CDR1 SEHNR and CDR2 FQNEAQ (reference sequence). Trimming took 0 bases from V and 6 from J, leaving 12 bases between them. The CDR3 DNA reads as TGTGCCAGCAGCTTAGCTATTGCGGGACGCGAGCAGTACTTC. It yields the protein CASSLAIAGREQYF.

This clonotype appeared many times. The chain joins TRBV29-1 to TRBJ1-1, with D maybe TRBD1 (6 bases). V lost 3 bases and J 0 bases, leaving 20 bases between the germline ends. This CDR3 contains 17 residues. The germline CDR1 and CDR2 sequences are SQVTM and ANQGSEA. In DNA, the CDR3 is TGCAGCGTTGACGGCGGGGGCGGCTTGAGGATGAACACTGAAGCTTTCTTT. As protein: CSVDGGGGLRMNTEAFF.

J is TRBJ2-7 and V is TRBV20-1; D might be TRBD1 (5 bases). Germline lookup yields CDR1 DFQATT and CDR2 SNEGSKA (reference sequence). Trimming left V 1 base short and J 3 bases short, with 28 bases between. The CDR3 consists of 19 residues. The CDR3 nucleotides read TGCAGTGCTAGAGGGGTAGGGGCAGGCGTTATGGGATCCAACTACGAGCAGTACTTC. This sequence encodes CSARGVGAGVMGSNYEQYF.

This clonotype appeared a few times. CDR3 sequence (DNA): TGTGCCAGCAGTAGAGTTCCGGGACGGATCTACGAGCAGTACTTC. Translation gives CASSRVPGRIYEQYF. The chain has TRBV28 and TRBJ2-7; the D gene could be TRBD1 or TRBD2 (5 bases each). Germline lookup yields CDR1 MDHEN and CDR2 SYDVKM. Trimming shortened V by 5 bases and J by 3 bases, and 17 bases separated the two germline ends. CDR3 length: 15 amino acids.

This sequence joins TRBV7-2 and TRBJ2-5, with TRBD2 identical over 7 bases. This CDR3 region has 13 residues. Per the germline V gene, CDR1 is SGHTA and CDR2 is FQGNSA. The ends lost 5 bases at V and 2 bases at J; junction bases unmatched: 2. CDR3 DNA sequence: TGTGCCAGCAGCGGGGGGGAACAAGAGACCCAGTACTTC. Translated, it gives CASSGGEQETQYF. The variable domain in full, completed from reference TRBV7-2 and TRBJ2-5, reads GAGVSQSPSNKVTEKGKDVELRCDPISGHTALYWYRQSLGQGLEFLIYFQGNSAPDKSGLPSDRFSAERTGGSVSTLTIQRTQQEDSAVYLCASSGGEQETQYFGPGTRLLVL.

This clonotype was counted many times. The V and J genes are TRBV20-1 and TRBJ2-5; tentatively, D is TRBD2 (5 bases). Germline V gene lookup returns CDR1 DFQATT and CDR2 SNEGSKA (reference sequence). Trimming cost V 6 bases and J 5 bases, with 19 bases left between them. The CDR3 sequence is 14 residues long. The CDR3 sequence: CSAAGQLNAETQYF. The CDR3 DNA reads as TGCAGTGCCGCGGGCCAGTTGAATGCGGAGACCCAGTACTTC.